Each of the 10 T cell receptor beta chains below was sequenced from the same sample in a study of cytomegalovirus exposure and HLA in healthy donors. The PCR ran on 60 Vbeta and 13 Jbeta primers. Using immunoSEQ multiplex PCR, the repertoire was profiled, and TCRdb retains in-frame clones only, with some absent. The sample has 140,000 or so clones, 70% to 90% seen once. Sequenced: PBMCs. These receptors came from a woman aged 40 to 50 in good health and CMV-seronegative.

V usage is TRBV5-1 and J usage is TRBJ2-3; 11 positions agree with TRBD1. The V gene's germline CDR1 is SGHRS and CDR2 YFSETQ. After removal of 0 bases from V and 4 bases from J, the junction contained 7 bases not matched to a gene. This CDR3 is built from 17 residues. The CDR3 DNA is TGCGCCAGCAGCTTGGTCACCGGGACAGGGGGGGCAGATACGCAGTATTTT. Its protein product is CASSLVTGTGGADTQYF.

The chain carries TRBV5-1 and TRBJ2-2; perhaps TRBD1 as D (5 bases). V lost 4 bases and J lost 0, with 7 bases in between. In germline, CDR1 is SGHRS, CDR2 YFSETQ. The CDR3 runs to 14 residues. The chain's CDR3 is CASSPTANTGELFF. In nucleotides, the CDR3 is TGCGCCAGCAGCCCGACAGCGAACACCGGGGAGCTGTTTTTT. Using reference TRBV5-1 and TRBJ2-2 for the parts outside the CDR3, the full variable domain is KAGVTQTPRYLIKTRGQQVTLSCSPISGHRSVSWYQQTPGQGLQFLFEYFSETQRNKGNFPGRFSGRQFSNSRSEMNVSTLELGDSALYLCASSPTANTGELFFGEGSRLTVL.

This clone has a single count. The chain has TRBV9 and TRBJ2-7, with 10 bases identical to TRBD1. The CDR3 spans 15 residues. Germline lookup yields CDR1 SGDLS and CDR2 YYNGEE. V was clipped by 5 bases and J by 4 bases; unmatched bases: 9. In nucleotides, the CDR3 is TGTGCCAGCAGTCCCGACAGGGGGCAAGGGTACGAGCAGTACTTC. This gives the protein CASSPDRGQGYEQYF.

Only a few counts were recorded for this clone. V gene TRBV27 combines with J gene TRBJ2-1; no clear D. This CDR3 is built from 15 residues. V was clipped by 5 bases and J by 3 bases, with 14 bases between them. CDR1 is MNHEY and CDR2 is SMNVEV in the germline V gene (reference sequence). For the CDR3, the DNA is TGTGCCAGCAGTCCCGAGGCGCCGCTCTACAATGAGCAGTTCTTC. It is translated as CASSPEAPLYNEQFF.

This chain joins TRBV30 and TRBJ2-2, with D perhaps matching TRBD2 (6 bases). Germline V gene data show CDR1 as GTSNPN and CDR2 as SVGIG (reference sequence). CDR3 length: 16 amino acids. Trimming left V 0 bases short and J 1 base short, with 12 bases between. The CDR3 DNA follows: TGTGCCTGGAGTGTGGGGGGTTCCCAGAACACCGGGGAGCTGTTTTTT. It yields the protein CAWSVGGSQNTGELFF.

The chain is built from TRBV11-3 and TRBJ2-1; 14 positions match TRBD2. The V and J ends lost 3 bases and 10 bases, in that order; junction bases with no gene match: 5. This CDR3 comprises 15 residues. Looked up from germline, CDR1 is SGHNT and CDR2 is YENEEA. The CDR3: CASSFRLAGGKEQFF. CDR3 coding DNA: TGTGCCAGCAGCTTTAGACTAGCGGGAGGGAAGGAGCAGTTCTTC.

The V gene is TRBV5-5, the J gene TRBJ2-3; 10 nucleotides align to TRBD2. The CDR3 has 17 residues. Germline V gives CDR1 SGHKS, CDR2 YYEKEE (reference sequence). V lost 0 bases, J lost 0 bases, and 4 bases stayed unmatched. CDR3 in DNA: TGTGCCAGCAGCTTGGAAGCGGGAGGGCCTAGCACAGATACGCAGTATTTT. Its protein product is CASSLEAGGPSTDTQYF. Based on the CDR3 plus reference TRBV5-5 and TRBJ2-3, the full variable domain is DAGVTQSPTHLIKTRGQQVTLRCSPISGHKSVSWYQQVLGQGPQFIFQYYEKEERGRGNFPDRFSARQFPNYSSELNVNALLLGDSALYLCASSLEAGGPSTDTQYFGPGTRLTVL.

The genes are TRBV27 and TRBJ2-5, with 7 bases lining up with TRBD2. Germline values: CDR1 MNHEY, CDR2 SMNVEV (reference sequence). This CDR3 spans 13 amino acids. V shed 7 bases, J shed 5 bases, and the junction held 7 bases outside the gene matches. The CDR3 coding sequence is TGTGCCAGCAATCCTAGCGGAAGGGAGACCCAGTACTTC. Its protein is CASNPSGRETQYF.

The chain employs TRBV5-1 and TRBJ2-2, with TRBD1 matching over 9 bases. From germline, CDR1 is SGHRS and CDR2 YFSETQ. This CDR3 is built from 17 residues. The V and J ends lost 0 bases and 6 bases, in that order; junction bases with no gene match: 9. CDR3 bases: TGCGCCAGCAGCTTGGACTTGGCGGGACAGGGTTCCGGGGAGCTGTTTTTT. This sequence encodes CASSLDLAGQGSGELFF.

The chain recombines TRBV2 with TRBJ2-7; D unresolved. Between the trimmed V and J ends, which lost 6 bases and 4 bases, there was a span of 10 bases. Germline V CDR1 and CDR2: SNHLY, FYNNEI. This CDR3 is 12 amino acids long. CDR3 protein: CASSQVLYEQYF. CDR3 DNA: TGTGCCAGCAGCCAGGTACTGTACGAGCAGTACTTC.